The 18 T cell receptor beta chains listed next were all sequenced from one sample in a study of blood T cells in healthy people across ages. It was with a sample-barcoded 5' primer and a J-beta primer mix that a second PCR of about 7 to 12 cycles was run. TCRdb reanalysed the 5' RACE reads using MiXCR and keeps one entry per CDR3 protein. This repertoire shows about 800,000 distinct CDR3 sequences, roughly 60% found once; its top ten account for approximately 20%. The sample consisted of blood. These receptors all stem from a man aged 30 to 45 in good health.

This chain joins TRBV20-1 and TRBJ2-7, with D possibly being TRBD1 or TRBD2 (5 bases each). V shed 0 bases and J shed 4 bases, with 19 bases lying between them. The CDR3 runs 16 residues. Germline V gene sequence: CDR1 DFQATT, CDR2 SNEGSKA (reference sequence). This chain's CDR3 is CSARDLGSGTGYEQYF. CDR3 DNA sequence: TGCAGTGCTAGAGATCTTGGTAGTGGGACGGGATACGAGCAGTACTTC.

This chain links TRBV28 with TRBJ1-6; D is uncertain. Trimming shortened V by 2 bases and J by 5 bases, and 7 bases separated the two germline ends. The CDR3 extends over 14 amino acids. The V gene's germline CDR1 is MDHEN and CDR2 SYDVKM. The CDR3 DNA follows: TGTGCCAGCAGTTTACGGTTTGATAATTCACCCCTCCACTTT. Amino acids: CASSLRFDNSPLHF.

The chain is built from TRBV20-1 and TRBJ2-7; possibly TRBD2 for D (6 bases). Per germline, CDR1 DFQATT and CDR2 SNEGSKA (reference sequence). The V gene lost 6 bases and the J gene lost 2 bases, with 17 bases spanning the gap. This CDR3 region has 14 residues. The CDR3 nucleotides are TGCAGTGCCCGTGGAGGGACCAGACCCTACGAGCAGTACTTC. It encodes CSARGGTRPYEQYF.

This clonotype was picked up one time. The DNA for the CDR3 is TGTGCCAGCGCAGGGGGCTCCAATGAGCAGTTCTTC. Translating it yields CASAGGSNEQFF. The V call is TRBV7-9, the J call TRBJ2-1; 8 bases match TRBD1. This CDR3 is built from 12 residues. V dropped 8 bases and J dropped 6; count of bases not matched to a gene: 3. The V gene's germline CDR1 is SEHNR and CDR2 FQNEAQ (reference sequence).

The chain recombines TRBV15 with TRBJ1-4; TRBD1 might be the D (6 bases). The germline V gene encodes CDR1 LNHNV and CDR2 YYDKDF (reference sequence). The CDR3 length is 16 residues. V gave up 4 bases and J gave up 0 bases, with 12 bases separating them. The CDR3 is CATSNTGPATNEKLFF. The CDR3 coding sequence is TGTGCCACCAGCAATACAGGGCCAGCAACTAATGAAAAACTGTTTTTT.

This clonotype was seen more than once but under ten times. This chain connects TRBV4-3 to TRBJ2-7, with 7 bases lining up with TRBD2. The V and J ends lost 0 bases and 3 bases, in that order; junction bases with no gene match: 14. The length of the CDR3 is 18 residues. CDR1 is LGHNA and CDR2 is YSLEER in the germline V gene. The CDR3 here is CASSQDHRGGRGYYEQYF. For the CDR3, the DNA is TGCGCCAGCAGCCAAGATCATCGGGGCGGGAGAGGATACTACGAGCAGTACTTC.

This clonotype occurred many times. The gene calls are TRBV6-5 and TRBJ2-7; TRBD2 might be the D (5 bases). CDR1 is MNHEY, CDR2 SVGAGI, per germline. The CDR3 contains 14 residues. The germline V and J ends were trimmed by 2 bases and 4 bases, with 12 bases remaining between them. This chain's CDR3 is CASSYRERVYEQYF. CDR3 nucleotides: TGTGCCAGCAGTTACAGGGAGCGAGTTTACGAGCAGTACTTC.

The rearrangement uses TRBV18 and TRBJ2-7, with D unclear. This CDR3 contains 13 residues. Germline assignment: CDR1 KGHSH and CDR2 LQKENI. Trimming removed 6 bases from V and 5 bases from J, with 14 bases in between. The DNA of the CDR3 is TGTGCCAGCTCCCACAGTCCTGCCGACGAGCAGTACTTC. This translates into CASSHSPADEQYF. The complete variable domain, with remaining parts taken from reference TRBV18 and TRBJ2-7, reads NAGVMQNPRHLVRRRGQEARLRCSPMKGHSHVYWYRQLPEEGLKFMVYLQKENIIDESGMPKERFSAEFPKEGPSILRIQQVVRGDSAAYFCASSHSPADEQYFGPGTRLTVT.

Comments on this clonotype: Sequence at one end of the junction differs from germline and may be a read error. The chain combines TRBV9 with TRBJ2-3; 7 bases align to TRBD2. This CDR3 contains 14 residues. CDR1 is SGDLS, CDR2 YYNGEE, per germline. The CDR3: CARSAGRGTDTQYF. CDR3 bases: TGTGCCAGGAGCGCGGGGAGGGGCACAGATACGCAGTATTTT.

The chain is built from TRBV3-1 and TRBJ1-5; D gene uncertain. From germline, CDR1 is LGHDT and CDR2 YNNKEL (reference sequence). The CDR3 consists of 16 residues. V dropped 4 bases and J dropped 7 bases, with 20 bases sitting between them. The DNA for the CDR3 is TGTGCCAGCAGCCCGTTGGACCGAGCTTCGGGGCAGCCCCAGCATTTT. Translated: CASSPLDRASGQPQHF. The whole variable domain, filled in from reference TRBV3-1 and TRBJ1-5, reads DTAVSQTPKYLVTQMGNDKSIKCEQNLGHDTMYWYKQDSKKFLKIMFSYNNKELIINETVPNRFSPKSPDKAHLNLHINSLELGDSAVYFCASSPLDRASGQPQHFGDGTRLSIL.

The sample holds a few counts of this clonotype. The chain recombines TRBV7-2 with TRBJ2-7, with D possibly matching TRBD2 (5 bases). Germline CDR1 SGHTA, CDR2 FQGNSA. This CDR3 comprises 12 residues. Trimming stripped 1 base from V and 12 bases from J, with 13 bases between. The CDR3 spells CASSLDRAVGYF. DNA of the CDR3: TGTGCCAGCAGCTTAGACAGAGCGGTGGGGTACTTC.

V usage is TRBV5-5 and J usage is TRBJ2-4, with 9 positions matching TRBD1. The J call may be faulty, since TRBJ2-7 better matches the DNA end. This CDR3 has 17 amino acids. Germline CDR1 is SGHKS and CDR2 is YYEKEE (reference sequence). This chain's CDR3 is CASSSLDSGQGSYEQYF. The DNA for the CDR3 is TGTGCCAGCAGCTCACTCGATAGCGGACAGGGGAGCTACGAGCAGTACTTC.

This chain connects TRBV7-2 to TRBJ1-2, with 7 bases fitting TRBD1. The germline gives CDR1 SGHTA, CDR2 FQGNSA. V lost 1 base to trimming and J lost 8 bases; unmatched junction nucleotides: 7. The CDR3 is 14 residues long. The CDR3 DNA reads TGTGCCAGCAGCTTAGACAGGGGAGGAGCAGGCTACACCTTC. Translating it yields CASSLDRGGAGYTF.

This clonotype was observed once. This chain links TRBV9 with TRBJ2-1; D is unresolved. CDR1 is SGDLS, CDR2 YYNGEE, per germline. V shed 1 base and J shed 10 bases, with 24 bases lying between them. This CDR3 comprises 17 residues. This chain's CDR3 is CASSVIDIADGHWEQFF. The CDR3 nucleotides read TGTGCCAGCAGCGTAATAGATATCGCGGATGGGCATTGGGAGCAGTTCTTC.

The chain recombines TRBV7-3 with TRBJ2-3; D not resolved. Trimming pared 4 bases from V and 2 bases from J, leaving 16 bases between. The CDR3 runs to 16 residues. CDR1 and CDR2 (germline): SGHTA, FQGTGA. The CDR3 nucleotides read TGTGCCAGCAGCTCAAGACCGGAGATTGACACAGATACGCAGTATTTT. Protein: CASSSRPEIDTDTQYF. Filled out from reference TRBV7-3 and TRBJ2-3, the complete variable domain reads GAGVSQTPSNKVTEKGKYVELRCDPISGHTALYWYRQSLGQGPEFLIYFQGTGAADDSGLPNDRFFAVRPEGSVSTLKIQRTERGDSAVYLCASSSRPEIDTDTQYFGPGTRLTVL.

The rearrangement uses TRBV7-2 and TRBJ2-5; D unresolved. TRBJ2-7 matches the DNA end more closely, so the J call is doubtful. Germline-derived CDR1 and CDR2 are SGHTA and FQGNSA. This CDR3 has 15 residues. DNA for the CDR3: TGTGCCAGCAGCTTATCCCCCGGGCCGCACTACGAGCAGTACTTC. Residues: CASSLSPGPHYEQYF.

Only a few counts were recorded for this clonotype. The V call is TRBV7-9, the J call TRBJ2-7; TRBD2 matches 14 bases. CDR3 length: 18 amino acids. J gave up 0 bases and V 5 bases, and 9 bases lay outside the gene matches. Germline CDR1 is SEHNR and CDR2 is FQNEAQ (reference sequence). The CDR3 reads CASSGGTSGSSSSYEQYF. CDR3 in DNA: TGTGCCAGCAGCGGAGGGACTAGCGGGAGTTCGAGCTCCTACGAGCAGTACTTC. The full variable domain, with the rest looked up from reference TRBV7-9 and TRBJ2-7, is DTGVSQNPRHKITKRGQNVTFRCDPISEHNRLYWYRQTLGQGPEFLTYFQNEAQLEKSRLLSDRFSAERPKGSFSTLEIQRTEQGDSAMYLCASSGGTSGSSSSYEQYFGPGTRLTVT.

The rearrangement uses TRBV18 and TRBJ1-2; D uncertain. V lost 5 bases, J lost 6 bases, and 19 bases lay in between. CDR3 length equals 15 residues. Germline V lookup: CDR1 KGHSH, CDR2 LQKENI. The CDR3 DNA reads TGTGCCAGCTCATCTACACAGACGATGTCAGATGGCTACACCTTC. It codes for CASSSTQTMSDGYTF.